This T cell receptor beta chain was recorded in a study of blood T cell repertoires in COVID-19. Study overall: Samples of COVID-19 (acute and convalescent) were obtained from the United States, Italy and Spain. From T cells, B-cell-depleted T cells, or PBMCs came the material, which was cDNA or gDNA.

Generated by immunoSEQ multiplex PCR, the TCRdb table keeps only in-frame clones and is missing some. The sample carries 400,000 to 450,000 clones, about 91% recorded once. Sequenced input: peripheral blood. This receptor was taken from a woman in her thirties or forties with COVID-19, enrolled during active disease.

The CDR3 DNA is TGTGCCAGCAGCCAAGGCTCGGATTGGGGGCGCGGAGAGACCCAGTACTTC. Protein: CASSQGSDWGRGETQYF. This chain connects TRBV4-2 to TRBJ2-5; possibly TRBD1 for D (6 bases). There are 17 residues in the CDR3. Germline V CDR1 and CDR2: LGHNA, YNFKEQ. V lost 1 base and J lost 4, with 19 bases in between.